These 7 T cell receptor beta chains were all obtained from the same sample, sequenced in a study of T cell responses to AZD1222 COVID-19 vaccine. Sequencing was performed with immunoSEQ multiplex PCR; in TCRdb, only in-frame clones are kept and a portion is missing. The sample lists 90,000 to 110,000 clones; around 93% were seen once. Sequencing used peripheral blood, obtained on day 0 of AZD1222 vaccination. Receptor source: an adult in good health.

With regard to this clone: This CDR3 is also generated by other DNA sequences in the sample. V is TRBV30 and J is TRBJ1-5; possibly TRBD1 for D (6 bases). This CDR3 has 13 residues. Looked up from germline, CDR1 is GTSNPN and CDR2 is SVGIG (reference sequence). Trimming took off 2 bases at V and 5 bases at J, with 10 bases between the two ends. CDR3 protein: CAWSRRGDQPQHF. The CDR3 DNA reads TGTGCCTGGAGTCGCAGGGGAGATCAGCCCCAGCATTTT.

V usage is TRBV6-2 or TRBV6-3 and J usage is TRBJ1-1, with 7 bases lining up with TRBD1. The CDR3 is made up of 13 amino acids. Germline V gives CDR1 MNHEY, CDR2 SVGEGT. Trimming took 6 bases from V and 7 from J; bases not matched to a gene: 8. DNA of the CDR3: TGTGCCAGCAGCCTCGACAGGGTTGGTGAAGCTTTCTTT. Translated: CASSLDRVGEAFF.

The chain uses TRBV5-1 and TRBJ2-7, with D unclear. Between the trimmed V and J ends, which lost 0 bases and 5 bases, there was a span of 12 bases. The germline CDR1 and CDR2 sequences are SGHRS and YFSETQ. The CDR3 totals 14 residues. The CDR3 region has the DNA TGCGCCAGCAGCTTGGGGGTAACTGCCCACGAGCAGTACTTC. Its translation: CASSLGVTAHEQYF. The full variable domain, completed using reference TRBV5-1 and TRBJ2-7, is KAGVTQTPRYLIKTRGQQVTLSCSPISGHRSVSWYQQTPGQGLQFLFEYFSETQRNKGNFPGRFSGRQFSNSRSEMNVSTLELGDSALYLCASSLGVTAHEQYFGPGTRLTVT.

J is TRBJ2-7 and V is TRBV18, with 8 bases aligning to TRBD1. CDR1 KGHSH and CDR2 LQKENI come from the germline V gene. Trimming cost V 3 bases and J 0 bases; bases outside gene matches: 4. The CDR3 length is 15 residues. The CDR3 protein is CASSPGQGVSYEQYF. CDR3 in DNA: TGTGCCAGCTCACCCGGACAGGGAGTCTCCTACGAGCAGTACTTC.

The chain has TRBV2 and TRBJ2-1; 10 bases line up with TRBD2. The CDR3 has 17 residues. CDR1 is SNHLY and CDR2 is FYNNEI in the germline V gene. The J segment lost 4 bases and the V segment lost 10 bases, leaving 16 bases of the junction unmatched. The CDR3 protein is CATHHSSFSGGYNEQFF. In DNA, the CDR3 is TGTGCCACACATCATTCCTCATTTAGCGGGGGGTACAATGAGCAGTTCTTC.

This rearrangement joins TRBV27 to TRBJ1-5; 7 bases line up with TRBD1. The V gene end was trimmed by 0 bases and the J gene end by 6 bases; junction bases not matched to a gene: 2. CDR1 is MNHEY, CDR2 SMNVEV, per germline (reference sequence). The CDR3 is 14 amino acids. In DNA, the CDR3 is TGTGCCAGCAGTTTATCCAGGGGGGGTCAGCCCCAGCATTTT. Translation: CASSLSRGGQPQHF.

The rearrangement joins TRBV5-1 to TRBJ2-7; D remains unclear. With 2 bases removed from V and 4 bases from J, the gap between germline ends came to 13 bases. Per the germline V gene, CDR1 is SGHRS and CDR2 is YFSETQ. The CDR3 is 14 residues long. CDR3 in amino acids: CASSLISGSYEQYF. As DNA, the CDR3 is TGCGCCAGCAGCTTAATCTCTGGTAGTTACGAGCAGTACTTC.